Listed below are T cell receptor beta chains from one sample, sequenced in a study of blood T cell repertoires in COVID-19. Assay: immunoSEQ multiplex PCR; the TCRdb copy retains only in-frame clones and omits some. The repertoire includes over 15,000 clones, roughly nine tenths of them detected once, and about an eighth sits in the top ten. The material sequenced was peripheral blood. Every receptor here comes from a man aged 55 to 70 with active COVID-19. Each CDR3 is given with its conserved first and last residue. A D gene is named only where the DNA matches it firmly. Clone size, where shown, is once, few, many, or a class for clones that have expanded.

D: NA; V: TRBV6-5; J: TRBJ1-5; size: NA; DNA: TGTGCCAGCAGTACAGGGATCAATCAGCCCCAGCATTTT; CDR3: CASSTGINQPQHF
D: NA; V: TRBV18; J: TRBJ1-1; size: NA; DNA: TGTGCCAGCTCACCGGACGGCAATATGGGACTGAGCATGAACACTGAAGCTTTCTTT; CDR3: CASSPDGNMGLSMNTEAFF
D: TRBD1; V: TRBV5-1; J: TRBJ2-3; size: NA; DNA: TGCGCCAGCAGCTTCGGACAGGGGGCAGATACGCAGTATTTT; CDR3: CASSFGQGADTQYF
D: NA; V: TRBV28; J: TRBJ1-1; size: NA; DNA: TGTGCCAGCAGTTTTGGGACACAGGTGAACACTGAAGCTTTCTTT; CDR3: CASSFGTQVNTEAFF
D: NA; V: TRBV28; J: TRBJ2-2; size: NA; DNA: TGTGCCAGCAGTGCGCCCGGGGTAACGTCCGGGGAGCTGTTTTTT; CDR3: CASSAPGVTSGELFF
D: NA; V: TRBV5-1; J: TRBJ1-6; size: NA; DNA: TGCGCCAGCAGTTGGGACTTAAATTCACCCCTCCACTTT; CDR3: CASSWDLNSPLHF
D: NA; V: TRBV4-1; J: TRBJ2-5; size: medium-sized; DNA: TGCGCCAGCAGCCAAGGTATTGCGCAGGGAGAGACCCAGTACTTC; CDR3: CASSQGIAQGETQYF
D: TRBD2; V: TRBV9; J: TRBJ2-2; size: NA; DNA: TGTGCCAGCAGCTTACGACTAGCGGGAGGTGCCGGGGAGCTGTTTTTT; CDR3: CASSLRLAGGAGELFF
D: NA; V: TRBV24-1; J: TRBJ1-1; size: NA; DNA: TGTGCCACCAGTGATAAGGGAGGTACAGTGAACACTGAAGCTTTCTTT; CDR3: CATSDKGGTVNTEAFF
D: TRBD1; V: TRBV27; J: TRBJ2-7; size: NA; DNA: TGTGCCAGCAGTCCGCGGACAGGGGGCGCCGAGCAGTACTTC; CDR3: CASSPRTGGAEQYF
D: NA; V: TRBV28; J: TRBJ2-3; size: NA; DNA: TGTGCCAGCAGTTACCCGGGGAATACGCAGTATTTT; CDR3: CASSYPGNTQYF
D: NA; V: TRBV3-1/TRBV3-2; J: TRBJ1-1; size: NA; DNA: TGTGCCAGCAGCCATTACATTGGAGACACTGAAGCTTTCTTT; CDR3: CASSHYIGDTEAFF
D: NA; V: TRBV5-4; J: TRBJ1-1; size: NA; DNA: TGTGCCAGCAGCTTGGTAGAAGCTATGAACACTGAAGCTTTCTTT; CDR3: CASSLVEAMNTEAFF
D: TRBD1; V: TRBV5-1; J: TRBJ2-7; size: NA; DNA: TGCGCCAGCAGCATTTGGACAGGGGTTACCTACGAGCAGTACTTC; CDR3: CASSIWTGVTYEQYF
D: TRBD1; V: TRBV11-3; J: TRBJ1-4; size: NA; DNA: TGTGCCAGCAGCTTACAGGGGACAGGAGCTAATGAAAAACTGTTTTTT; CDR3: CASSLQGTGANEKLFF
D: NA; V: TRBV5-1; J: TRBJ2-5; size: NA; DNA: TGCGCCAGCAGCTTGGCCGGGACTCAGGGAGAGACCCAGTACTTC; CDR3: CASSLAGTQGETQYF
D: TRBD2; V: TRBV11-2; J: TRBJ2-2; size: once; DNA: TGTGCCAGCAGTAGCGGGGACACCGGGGAGCTGTTTTTT; CDR3: CASSSGDTGELFF
D: NA; V: TRBV19; J: TRBJ2-4; size: NA; DNA: TGTGCCAGTACCCCACAGGGTCGTTCCAAAAACATTCAGTACTTC; CDR3: CASTPQGRSKNIQYF
D: TRBD2; V: TRBV7-3; J: TRBJ2-5; size: NA; DNA: TGTGCCAGCAGCTTGCGGGGGGGAGAGACCCAGTACTTC; CDR3: CASSLRGGETQYF
D: NA; V: TRBV30; J: TRBJ1-2; size: NA; DNA: TGTGCCTGGAGTGTACTGGGGGGCTATGGCTACACCTTC; CDR3: CAWSVLGGYGYTF
D: TRBD1; V: TRBV5-4; J: TRBJ2-7; size: NA; DNA: TGTGCCAGCAGCCCCTCCCCGGGACAGGGATCCTACGAGCAGTACTTC; CDR3: CASSPSPGQGSYEQYF
D: TRBD1; V: TRBV27; J: TRBJ2-7; size: NA; DNA: TGTGCCAGCAGTGGGACAGATACTAGGTACGAGCAGTACTTC; CDR3: CASSGTDTRYEQYF
D: TRBD2; V: TRBV5-1; J: TRBJ2-2; size: NA; DNA: TGCGCCAGCAGCTTACTAGCGGGAGATACCGGGGAGCTGTTTTTT; CDR3: CASSLLAGDTGELFF
D: TRBD1; V: TRBV18; J: TRBJ2-3; size: NA; DNA: TGTGCCAGCTCACCTCGCTGGACAGGACCGCACGTTACGCAGTATTTT; CDR3: CASSPRWTGPHVTQYF
D: TRBD1; V: TRBV10-3; J: TRBJ2-4; size: NA; DNA: TGTGCCATCAGGGGACAGGGACTCAACATTCAGTACTTC; CDR3: CAIRGQGLNIQYF
D: NA; V: TRBV12-5; J: TRBJ1-4; size: NA; DNA: TGTGCTAGTGCCCCGTCTCGGGGTGAAAAACTGTTTTTT; CDR3: CASAPSRGEKLFF
D: NA; V: TRBV6-6; J: TRBJ2-7; size: NA; DNA: TGTGCCAGCAGCTCCAACAGGGCGAGCTCCTACGAGCAGTACTTC; CDR3: CASSSNRASSYEQYF
D: TRBD1; V: TRBV30; J: TRBJ1-5; size: NA; DNA: TGTGCCTGCAAAGAGGACAGGGGATATAGCAATCAGCCCCAGCATTTT; CDR3: CACKEDRGYSNQPQHF
D: NA; V: TRBV5-1; J: TRBJ2-2; size: NA; DNA: TGCGCCAGCAGCTCTCTATTTTCGGGCACCGGGGAGCTGTTTTTT; CDR3: CASSSLFSGTGELFF